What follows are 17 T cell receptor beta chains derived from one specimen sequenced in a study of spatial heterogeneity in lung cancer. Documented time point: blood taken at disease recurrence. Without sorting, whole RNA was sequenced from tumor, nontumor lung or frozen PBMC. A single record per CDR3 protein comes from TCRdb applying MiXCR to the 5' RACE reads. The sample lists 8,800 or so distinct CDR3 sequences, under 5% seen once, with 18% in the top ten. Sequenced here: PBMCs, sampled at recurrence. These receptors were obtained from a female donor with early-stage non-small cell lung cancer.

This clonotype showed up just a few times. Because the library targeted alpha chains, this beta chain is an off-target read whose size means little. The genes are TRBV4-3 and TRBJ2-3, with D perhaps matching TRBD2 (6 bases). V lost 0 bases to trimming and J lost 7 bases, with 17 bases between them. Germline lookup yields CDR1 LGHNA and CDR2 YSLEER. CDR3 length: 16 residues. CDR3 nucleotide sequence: TGCGCCAGCAGCCAAGATACAGTCCTAGGGAGGAATACGCAGTATTTT. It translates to CASSQDTVLGRNTQYF.

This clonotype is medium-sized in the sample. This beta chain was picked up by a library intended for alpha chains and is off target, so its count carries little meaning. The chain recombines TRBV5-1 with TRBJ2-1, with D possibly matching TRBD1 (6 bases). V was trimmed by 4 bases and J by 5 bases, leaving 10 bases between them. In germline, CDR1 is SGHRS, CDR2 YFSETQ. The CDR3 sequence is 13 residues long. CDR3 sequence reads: CASSPGQNNEQFF. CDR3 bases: TGCGCCAGCAGCCCGGGACAAAACAATGAGCAGTTCTTC.

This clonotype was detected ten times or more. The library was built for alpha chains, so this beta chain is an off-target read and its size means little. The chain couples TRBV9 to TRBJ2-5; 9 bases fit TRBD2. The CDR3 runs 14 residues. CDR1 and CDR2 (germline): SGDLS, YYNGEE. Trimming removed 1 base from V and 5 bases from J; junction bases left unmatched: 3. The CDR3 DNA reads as TGTGCCAGCAGCGTAAGCGGGGGGAAGGAGACCCAGTACTTC. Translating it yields CASSVSGGKETQYF.

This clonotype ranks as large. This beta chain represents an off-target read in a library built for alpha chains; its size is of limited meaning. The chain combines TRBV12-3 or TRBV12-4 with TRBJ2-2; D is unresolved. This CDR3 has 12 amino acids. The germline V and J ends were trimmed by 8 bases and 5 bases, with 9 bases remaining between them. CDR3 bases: TGTGCCAGCTCGCTTATGACCGGGGAGCTGTTTTTT. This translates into CASSLMTGELFF.

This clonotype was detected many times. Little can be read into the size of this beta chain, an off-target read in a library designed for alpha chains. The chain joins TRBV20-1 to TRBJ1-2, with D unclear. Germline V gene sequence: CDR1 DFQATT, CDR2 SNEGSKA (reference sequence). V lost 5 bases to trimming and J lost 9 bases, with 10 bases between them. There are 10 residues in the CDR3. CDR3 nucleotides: TGCAGTGCTCCATGGAAGAGCTACACCTTC. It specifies CSAPWKSYTF.

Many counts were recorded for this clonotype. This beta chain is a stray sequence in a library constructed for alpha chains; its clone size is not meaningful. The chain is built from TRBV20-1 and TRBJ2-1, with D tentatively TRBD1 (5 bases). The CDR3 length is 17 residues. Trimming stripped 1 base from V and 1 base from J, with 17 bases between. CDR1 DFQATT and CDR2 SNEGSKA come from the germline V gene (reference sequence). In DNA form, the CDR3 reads TGCAGTGCTAGAGTCGTAGGGGTCAAACTATCCTACAATGAGCAGTTCTTC. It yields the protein CSARVVGVKLSYNEQFF.

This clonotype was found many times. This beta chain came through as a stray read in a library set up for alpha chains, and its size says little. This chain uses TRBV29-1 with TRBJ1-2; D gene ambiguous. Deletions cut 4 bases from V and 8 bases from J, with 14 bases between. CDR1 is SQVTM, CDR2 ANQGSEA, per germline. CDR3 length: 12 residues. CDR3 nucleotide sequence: TGCAGCGTTGTATCCCGGGGTCGAGGCTACACCTTC. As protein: CSVVSRGRGYTF.

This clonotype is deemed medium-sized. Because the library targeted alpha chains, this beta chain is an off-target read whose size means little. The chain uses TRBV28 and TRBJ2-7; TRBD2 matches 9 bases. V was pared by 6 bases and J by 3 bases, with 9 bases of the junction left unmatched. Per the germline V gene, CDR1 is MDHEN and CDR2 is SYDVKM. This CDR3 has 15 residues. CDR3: CASRPPGLALYEQYF. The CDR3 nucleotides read TGTGCCAGCAGGCCGCCGGGACTAGCACTCTACGAGCAGTACTTC. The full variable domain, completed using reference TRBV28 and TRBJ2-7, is DVKVTQSSRYLVKRTGEKVFLECVQDMDHENMFWYRQDPGLGLRLIYFSYDVKMKEKGDIPEGYSVSREKKERFSLILESASTNQTSMYLCASRPPGLALYEQYFGPGTRLTVT.

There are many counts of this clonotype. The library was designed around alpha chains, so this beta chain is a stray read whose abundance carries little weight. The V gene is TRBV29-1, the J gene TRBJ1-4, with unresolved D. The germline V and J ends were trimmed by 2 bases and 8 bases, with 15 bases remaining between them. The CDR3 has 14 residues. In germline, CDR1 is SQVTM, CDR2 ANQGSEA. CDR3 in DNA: TGCAGCGTTGAACTGGGGAGGGCTCGAGAAAAACTGTTTTTT. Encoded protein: CSVELGRAREKLFF.

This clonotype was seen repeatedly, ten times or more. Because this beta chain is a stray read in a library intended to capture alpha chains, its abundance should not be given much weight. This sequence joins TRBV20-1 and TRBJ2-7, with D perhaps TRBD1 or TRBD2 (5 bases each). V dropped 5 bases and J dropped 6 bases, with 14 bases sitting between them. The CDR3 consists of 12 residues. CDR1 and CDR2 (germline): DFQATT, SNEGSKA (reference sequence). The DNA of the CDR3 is TGCAGTGCTGTACCGGGGCTCGGCGAGCAGTACTTC. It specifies CSAVPGLGEQYF.

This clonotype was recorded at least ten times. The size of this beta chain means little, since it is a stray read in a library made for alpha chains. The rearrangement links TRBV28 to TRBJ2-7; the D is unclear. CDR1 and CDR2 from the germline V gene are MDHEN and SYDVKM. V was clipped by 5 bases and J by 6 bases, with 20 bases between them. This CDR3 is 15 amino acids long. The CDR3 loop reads CASSTLTRAAGEQYF. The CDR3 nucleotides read TGTGCCAGCAGTACCCTAACTCGGGCTGCCGGCGAGCAGTACTTC.

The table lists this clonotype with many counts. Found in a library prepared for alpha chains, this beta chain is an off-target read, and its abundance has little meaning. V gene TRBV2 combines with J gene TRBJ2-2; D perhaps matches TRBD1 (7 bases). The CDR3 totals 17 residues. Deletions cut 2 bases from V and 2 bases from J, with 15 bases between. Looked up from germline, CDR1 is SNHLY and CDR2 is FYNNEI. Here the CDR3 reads CASSEWGDSQNTGELFF. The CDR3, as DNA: TGTGCCAGCAGTGAATGGGGGGACAGCCAAAACACCGGGGAGCTGTTTTTT.

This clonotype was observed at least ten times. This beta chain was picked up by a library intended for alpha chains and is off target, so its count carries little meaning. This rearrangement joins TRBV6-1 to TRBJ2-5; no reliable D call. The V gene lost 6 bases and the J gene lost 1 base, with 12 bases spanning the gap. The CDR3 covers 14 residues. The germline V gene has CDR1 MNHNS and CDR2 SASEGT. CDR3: CASRPTGPQETQYF. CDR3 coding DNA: TGTGCCAGCAGGCCAACCGGACCCCAAGAGACCCAGTACTTC.

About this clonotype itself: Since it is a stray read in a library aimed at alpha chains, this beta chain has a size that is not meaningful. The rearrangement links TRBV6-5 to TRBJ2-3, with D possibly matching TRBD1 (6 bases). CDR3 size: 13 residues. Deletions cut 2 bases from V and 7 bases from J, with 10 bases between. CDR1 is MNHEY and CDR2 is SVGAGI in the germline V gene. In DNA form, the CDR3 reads TGTGCCAGCAGTTACACCACAGGGTATACGCAGTATTTT. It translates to CASSYTTGYTQYF.

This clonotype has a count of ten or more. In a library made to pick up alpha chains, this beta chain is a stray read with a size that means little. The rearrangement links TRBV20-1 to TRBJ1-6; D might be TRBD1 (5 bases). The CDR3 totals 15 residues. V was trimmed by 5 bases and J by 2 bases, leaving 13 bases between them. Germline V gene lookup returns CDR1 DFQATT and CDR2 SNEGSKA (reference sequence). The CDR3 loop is CSAESDSPYNSPLHF. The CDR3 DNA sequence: TGCAGTGCTGAGTCCGACAGCCCCTATAATTCACCCCTCCACTTT.

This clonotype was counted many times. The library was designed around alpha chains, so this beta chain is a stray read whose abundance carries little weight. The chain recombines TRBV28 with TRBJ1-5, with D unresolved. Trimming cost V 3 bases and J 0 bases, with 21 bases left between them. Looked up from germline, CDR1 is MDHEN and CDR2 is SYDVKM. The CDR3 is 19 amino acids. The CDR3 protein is CASSFSKSTDKNSNQPQHF. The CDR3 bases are TGTGCCAGCAGTTTCTCCAAAAGTACTGACAAGAATAGCAATCAGCCCCAGCATTTT.

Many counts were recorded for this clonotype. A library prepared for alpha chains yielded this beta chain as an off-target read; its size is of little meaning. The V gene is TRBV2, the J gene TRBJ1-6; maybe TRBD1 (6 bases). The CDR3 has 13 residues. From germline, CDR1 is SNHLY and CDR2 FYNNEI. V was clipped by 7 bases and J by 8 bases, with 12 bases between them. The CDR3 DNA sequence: TGTGCCAGCATCACAGGGATGGATTCACCCCTCCACTTT. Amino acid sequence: CASITGMDSPLHF.